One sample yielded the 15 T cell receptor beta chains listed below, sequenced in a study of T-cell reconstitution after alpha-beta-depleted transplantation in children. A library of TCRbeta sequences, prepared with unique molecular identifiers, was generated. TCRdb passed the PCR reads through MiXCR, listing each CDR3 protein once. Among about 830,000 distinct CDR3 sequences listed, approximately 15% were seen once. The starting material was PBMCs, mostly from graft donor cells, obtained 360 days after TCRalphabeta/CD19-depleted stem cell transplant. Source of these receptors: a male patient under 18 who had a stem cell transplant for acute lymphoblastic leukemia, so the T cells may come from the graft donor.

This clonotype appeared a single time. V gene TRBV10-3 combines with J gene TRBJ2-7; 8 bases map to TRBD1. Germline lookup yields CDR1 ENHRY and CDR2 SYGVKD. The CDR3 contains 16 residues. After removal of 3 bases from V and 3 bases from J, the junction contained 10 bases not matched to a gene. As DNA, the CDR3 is TGTGCCATCAGTGAAATTTTTCGGACAGGGAACTACGAGCAGTACTTC. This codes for CAISEIFRTGNYEQYF.

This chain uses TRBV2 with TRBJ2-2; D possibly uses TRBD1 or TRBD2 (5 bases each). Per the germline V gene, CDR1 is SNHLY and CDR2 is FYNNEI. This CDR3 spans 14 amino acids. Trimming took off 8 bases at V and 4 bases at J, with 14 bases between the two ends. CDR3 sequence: CASPGAFGTGELFF. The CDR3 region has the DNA TGTGCCAGCCCCGGGGCCTTTGGCACCGGGGAGCTGTTTTTT.

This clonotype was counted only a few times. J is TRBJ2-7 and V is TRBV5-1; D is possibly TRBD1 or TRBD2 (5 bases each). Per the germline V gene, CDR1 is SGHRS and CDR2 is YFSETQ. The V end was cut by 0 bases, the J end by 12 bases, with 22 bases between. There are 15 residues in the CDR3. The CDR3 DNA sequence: TGCGCCAGCAGCTTGGCGGGTCGGGGACCCCGGTCCTGGTACTTC. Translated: CASSLAGRGPRSWYF. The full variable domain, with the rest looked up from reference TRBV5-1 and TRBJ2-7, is KAGVTQTPRYLIKTRGQQVTLSCSPISGHRSVSWYQQTPGQGLQFLFEYFSETQRNKGNFPGRFSGRQFSNSRSEMNVSTLELGDSALYLCASSLAGRGPRSWYFGPGTRLTVT.

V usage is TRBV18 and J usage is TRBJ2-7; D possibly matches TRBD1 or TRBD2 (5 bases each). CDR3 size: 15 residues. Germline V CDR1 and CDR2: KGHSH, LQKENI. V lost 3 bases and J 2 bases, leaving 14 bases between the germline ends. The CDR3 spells CASSPSVRDAYEQYV. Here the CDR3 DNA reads TGTGCCAGCTCACCTAGCGTCAGGGACGCCTACGAGCAGTACGTC.

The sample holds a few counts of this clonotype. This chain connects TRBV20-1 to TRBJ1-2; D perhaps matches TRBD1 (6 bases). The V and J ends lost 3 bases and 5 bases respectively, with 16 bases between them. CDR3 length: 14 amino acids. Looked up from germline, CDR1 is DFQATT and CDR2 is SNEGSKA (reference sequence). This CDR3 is CSARLAPGVYGYTF. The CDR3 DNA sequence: TGCAGTGCTAGGTTGGCCCCAGGGGTATATGGCTACACCTTC.

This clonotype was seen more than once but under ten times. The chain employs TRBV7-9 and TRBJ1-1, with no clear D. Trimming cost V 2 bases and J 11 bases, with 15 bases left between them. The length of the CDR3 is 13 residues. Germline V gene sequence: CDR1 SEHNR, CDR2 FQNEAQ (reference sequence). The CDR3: CASSLLVDFLAFF. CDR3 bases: TGTGCCAGCAGCTTATTGGTTGACTTTTTGGCTTTCTTT.

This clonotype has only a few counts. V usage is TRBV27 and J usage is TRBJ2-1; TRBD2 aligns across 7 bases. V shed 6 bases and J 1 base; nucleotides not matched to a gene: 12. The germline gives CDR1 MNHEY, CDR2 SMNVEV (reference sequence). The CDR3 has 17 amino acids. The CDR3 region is CASSSLALRRSYNEQFF. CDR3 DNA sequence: TGTGCCAGCAGCTCACTAGCGCTCCGGAGGTCCTACAATGAGCAGTTCTTC.

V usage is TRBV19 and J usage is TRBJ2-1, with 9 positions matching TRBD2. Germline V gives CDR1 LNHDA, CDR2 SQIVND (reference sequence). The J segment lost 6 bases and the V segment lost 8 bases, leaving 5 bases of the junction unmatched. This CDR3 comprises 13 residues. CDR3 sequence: CASRLAGSNEQFF. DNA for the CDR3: TGTGCCAGTCGCCTAGCGGGAAGCAATGAGCAGTTCTTC.

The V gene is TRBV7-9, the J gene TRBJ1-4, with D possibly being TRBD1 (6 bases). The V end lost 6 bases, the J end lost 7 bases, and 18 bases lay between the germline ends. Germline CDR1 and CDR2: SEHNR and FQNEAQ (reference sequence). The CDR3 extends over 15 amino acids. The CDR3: CASSFPRDTFEKLFF. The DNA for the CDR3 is TGTGCCAGCAGTTTTCCCCGGGACACTTTTGAAAAACTGTTTTTT.

CDR3 residues: CASSPLFGEANEQFF. CDR3 sequence (DNA): TGTGCCAGCAGTCCCCTATTTGGGGAAGCCAATGAGCAGTTCTTC. The chain couples TRBV12-3 or TRBV12-4 to TRBJ2-1; D call uncertain. The CDR3 runs 15 residues. The V end lost 5 bases, the J end lost 6 bases, and 17 bases lay between the germline ends.

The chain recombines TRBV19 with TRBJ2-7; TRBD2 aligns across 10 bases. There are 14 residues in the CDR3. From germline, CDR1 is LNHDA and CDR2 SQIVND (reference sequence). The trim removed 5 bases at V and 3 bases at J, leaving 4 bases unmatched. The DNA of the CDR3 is TGTGCCAGTAGTCTAGCGGGAGAGGTCTACGAGCAGTACTTC. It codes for CASSLAGEVYEQYF. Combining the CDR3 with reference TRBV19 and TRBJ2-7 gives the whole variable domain DGGITQSPKYLFRKEGQNVTLSCEQNLNHDAMYWYRQDPGQGLRLIYYSQIVNDFQKGDIAEGYSVSREKKESFPLTVTSAQKNPTAFYLCASSLAGEVYEQYFGPGTRLTVT.

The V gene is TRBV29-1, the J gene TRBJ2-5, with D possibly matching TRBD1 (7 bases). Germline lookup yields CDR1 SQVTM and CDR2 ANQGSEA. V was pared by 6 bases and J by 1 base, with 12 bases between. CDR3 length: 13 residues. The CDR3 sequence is CSVEGASQETQYF. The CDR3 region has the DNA TGCAGCGTGGAGGGGGCCTCCCAAGAGACCCAGTACTTC.

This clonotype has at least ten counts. The CDR3 loop reads CASSLSPDSPPQHF. CDR3 in DNA: TGCGCCAGCAGCTTATCGCCGGACAGTCCGCCCCAGCATTTT. The J gene is TRBJ1-5, the V gene TRBV5-1; possible D gene TRBD1, 6 bases. The CDR3 spans 14 residues. Per the germline V gene, CDR1 is SGHRS and CDR2 is YFSETQ. V gave up 2 bases and J gave up 9 bases, with 15 bases separating them.

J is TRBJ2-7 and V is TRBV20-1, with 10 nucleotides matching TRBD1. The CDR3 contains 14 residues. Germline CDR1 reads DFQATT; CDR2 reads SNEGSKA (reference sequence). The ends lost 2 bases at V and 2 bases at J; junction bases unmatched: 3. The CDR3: CSARRDRGAYEQYF. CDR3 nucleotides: TGCAGTGCTAGACGGGACAGGGGTGCCTACGAGCAGTACTTC.

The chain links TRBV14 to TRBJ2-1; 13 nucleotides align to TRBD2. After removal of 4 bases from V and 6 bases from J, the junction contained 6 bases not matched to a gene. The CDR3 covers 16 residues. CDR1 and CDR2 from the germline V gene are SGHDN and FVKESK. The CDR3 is CASSPGTSGKTNEQFF. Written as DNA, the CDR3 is TGTGCCAGCAGCCCCGGGACTAGCGGGAAGACCAATGAGCAGTTCTTC.